The entry below gives a single T cell receptor (beta chain) sequence along with its context. Only a few counts were recorded for this clonotype. What antigen it recognizes has not been identified. Per-base qualities were not stored, and no clone one base away is much larger. The instrument given in TCRdb is 454 GS FLX Titanium. A previously published linear amplification protocol was used to construct TCR libraries from 400 to 550 ng of total RNA. The Roche/454 Genome Sequencer with Titanium chemistry was used for sequencing. On the study's bioinformatics: A total of more than 70,000 rearranged TCR alpha transcripts were sequenced from about five of the healthy donors. Duplicate transcripts were removed, and each unique TCR clonotype was defined by its CDR3 junction following IMGT nomenclature. Logistic regression in R 2.13.0 modeled CD4 versus CD8 status as a function of V and J genes, with adjustment for donor effects and Bonferroni correction for multiple testing. TCRdb trimmed the raw reads at Q25, called clones with MiXCR and kept productive beta chains. Rows are unified per CDR3 protein, each entry keeping the most common DNA and genes. These V and J calls derive from TCRdb rather than the authors' analysis. Present in this sample are about 200,000 distinct CDR3 sequences, about 74% of which were seen just once. 2% to 2.5% of the sample lies in the top ten.

Cells with a CD4+CD8-CD45RO-CD45RA+ profile were isolated by FACS and defined as naive CD4+ T cells, and those with a CD8+CD4-CD45RA+CD27bright profile were defined as naive CD8+ T cells. Sorting used antibodies against CD4 (RPA-T4), CD8 (SK1), CD27 (O323), CD45RA (HI100) and CD45RO (UCHL1). The CDR3 contains 15 residues, cysteine and phenylalanine counted. CDR3 DNA is the only sequence kept; it has 45 bases, read in frame from the first base. Trimming costs V 3 bases and J 4 bases, and their ends lie 16 bases apart. Sequences SGHKS (CDR1) and YYEKEE (CDR2) are obtained from the germline V gene (reference sequence). This specimen belongs to a study of healthy donors' naive CD4 and CD8 T cells (dated by TCRdb to the mid-2010s). Regarding the study in general: The donors were selected to cover three age groups of six people each (20-25, 40-50 and 60-70 years), had a mean age of 44, and were half female. The TCR alpha libraries followed the same workflow as the beta chain, except for a newly designed primer set that covered all functional IMGT alpha gene variants. Donors were HLA-typed by sequencing at HLA-A, -B, -C, -DRB1, -DQB1 and -DPB1 using the SBTexcellerator protocol, an ABI3130xl analyzer and SBTengine software. The study sequenced rearranged TCR alpha and beta chains from naive CD4+ and CD8+ T cells to test how TCR variation relates to lineage commitment. Peripheral blood mononuclear cells were collected from about 19 healthy, unrelated individuals. Summary of the overall study and its limitations: Reportedly, most V and J gene segments showed bias between naive CD4+ and CD8+ cells, and this bias held consistently across donors regardless of HLA genotype. In both chains, CD4+ lineage was associated with a positively charged CDR3, and CD8+ lineage was associated with a negatively charged CDR3. V genes, J genes and CDR3 charge together appeared to explain about 13% of CD4/CD8 propensity variance, in a largely additive manner. Possible repertoire bias from homeostatic proliferation of naive T cells was not directly addressed. Alpha and beta chains were sequenced in bulk and could not be paired, so combined chain effects were not evaluated.

Recombination joined TRBV5-5 with TRBJ2-5; the D gene could be TRBD1 or TRBD2, each one agreeing over 5 bases. The receptor was isolated from a pool of human donors in good health; the sample pools cells from several healthy donors. Sequencing was carried out using naive CD4+ and CD8+ T cells sorted from blood, pooled from several donors. The cell subset or site label, read with the paper, signifies: FACS-sorted naive CD4+ (CD45RO-CD45RA+) and naive CD8+ (CD45RA+CD27bright) T cells. The CDR3 here reads CASSWAEGRGETQYF. The bases are TGTGCCAGCAGCTGGGCCGAGGGACGGGGAGAGACCCAGTACTTC.